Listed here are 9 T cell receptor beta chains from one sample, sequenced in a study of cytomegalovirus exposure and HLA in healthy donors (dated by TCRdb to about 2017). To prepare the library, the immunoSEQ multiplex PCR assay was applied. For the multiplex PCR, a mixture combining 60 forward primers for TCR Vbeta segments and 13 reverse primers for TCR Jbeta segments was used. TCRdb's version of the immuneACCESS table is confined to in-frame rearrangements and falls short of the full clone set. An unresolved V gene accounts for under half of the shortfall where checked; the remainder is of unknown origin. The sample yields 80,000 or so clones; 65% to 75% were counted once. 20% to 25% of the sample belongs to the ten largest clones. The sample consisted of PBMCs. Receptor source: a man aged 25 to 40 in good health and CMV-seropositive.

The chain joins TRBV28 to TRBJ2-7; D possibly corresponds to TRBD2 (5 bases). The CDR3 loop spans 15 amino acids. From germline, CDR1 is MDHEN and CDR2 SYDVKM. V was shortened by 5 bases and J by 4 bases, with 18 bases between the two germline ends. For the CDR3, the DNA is TGTGCCAGCAGTAATTCGGGGTGGGAGCTATACGAGCAGTACTTC. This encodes CASSNSGWELYEQYF.

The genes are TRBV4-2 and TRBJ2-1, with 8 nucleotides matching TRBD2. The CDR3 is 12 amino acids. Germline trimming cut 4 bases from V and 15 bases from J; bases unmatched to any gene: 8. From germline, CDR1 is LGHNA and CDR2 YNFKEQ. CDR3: CASSPGGEGWFF. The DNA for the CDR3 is TGTGCCAGCAGCCCCGGGGGGGAGGGGTGGTTCTTC.

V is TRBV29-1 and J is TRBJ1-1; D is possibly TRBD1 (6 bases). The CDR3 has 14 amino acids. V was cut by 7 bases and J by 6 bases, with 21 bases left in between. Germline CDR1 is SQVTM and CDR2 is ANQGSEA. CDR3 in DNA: TGCAGCGACGAGGGGGGGCGACGGTCGGCTGAAGCTTTCTTT. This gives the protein CSDEGGRRSAEAFF.

The CDR3 region is CASSVQGVSYNEQFF. The CDR3 coding sequence is TGTGCCAGCAGCGTACAGGGGGTTTCCTACAATGAGCAGTTCTTC. The chain employs TRBV9 and TRBJ2-1; 7 bases align to TRBD1. Per germline, CDR1 SGDLS and CDR2 YYNGEE. The V and J ends lost 1 base and 1 base, in that order; junction bases with no gene match: 2. The CDR3 totals 15 residues.

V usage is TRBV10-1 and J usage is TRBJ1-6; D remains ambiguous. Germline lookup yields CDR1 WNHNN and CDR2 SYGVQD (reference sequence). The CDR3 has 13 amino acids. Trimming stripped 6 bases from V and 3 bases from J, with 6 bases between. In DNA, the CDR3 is TGCGCCAGCAGCCGCGGCTATAATTCACCCCTCCACTTT. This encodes CASSRGYNSPLHF.

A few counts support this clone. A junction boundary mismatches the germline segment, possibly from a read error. In DNA form, the CDR3 reads TGTTCCAGCTCGGTAGGCGGAGGCCTCAACTCCTACGAGCAGTACTTC. It specifies CSSSVGGGLNSYEQYF. The chain joins TRBV7-9 to TRBJ2-7; a possible D gene is TRBD2 (5 bases). This CDR3 has 16 amino acids. Germline assignment: CDR1 SEHNR and CDR2 FQNEAQ (reference sequence).

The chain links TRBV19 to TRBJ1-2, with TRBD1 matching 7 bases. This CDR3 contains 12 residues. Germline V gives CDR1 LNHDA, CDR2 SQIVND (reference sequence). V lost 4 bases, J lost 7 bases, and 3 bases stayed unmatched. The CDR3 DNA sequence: TGTGCCAGTAGTACACAGGGGCCTGGCTACACCTTC. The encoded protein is CASSTQGPGYTF.

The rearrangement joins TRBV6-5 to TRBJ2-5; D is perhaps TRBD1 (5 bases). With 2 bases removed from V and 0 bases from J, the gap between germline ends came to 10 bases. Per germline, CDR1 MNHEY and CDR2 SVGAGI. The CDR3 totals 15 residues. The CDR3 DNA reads TGTGCCAGCAGTTACACAGGAGCGTACCAAGAGACCCAGTACTTC. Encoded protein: CASSYTGAYQETQYF.

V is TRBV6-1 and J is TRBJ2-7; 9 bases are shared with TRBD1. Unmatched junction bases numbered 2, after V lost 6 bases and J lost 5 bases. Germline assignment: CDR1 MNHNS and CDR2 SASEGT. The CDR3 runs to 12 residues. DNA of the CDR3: TGTGCCAGCAGACAGGGGGCCCACGAGCAGTACTTC. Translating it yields CASRQGAHEQYF.